A selection of T cell receptor beta chains follows, all from one sample in a study of human T cells and chemical hapten exposure. A single record per CDR3 protein comes from TCRdb applying MiXCR to the RACE reads. This table holds just over 350,000 distinct CDR3 sequences, roughly 6% found once. Here the sequenced sample was whole blood, taken in connection with sensitization to the hapten diphenylcyclopropenone (DPC). These receptors all come from a woman aged 18-29 years with alopecia areata. Some clones in this sample may be carry-over from other donors' samples. CDR3s include the opening cysteine and the closing phenylalanine or tryptophan. A D gene is named only where the DNA matches it firmly. Only part of the rows carry a size: once, few, many, or a class if the clone is expanded.

clone size | D gene | J gene | V gene | CDR3 protein | CDR3 DNA
few | NA | TRBJ2-3 | TRBV9 | CASNGDTDTQYF | TGTGCCAGCAATGGGGACACAGATACGCAGTATTTT
few | NA | TRBJ1-2 | TRBV7-9 | CASSYSGVDGYTF | TGTGCCAGCAGCTACAGCGGGGTCGATGGCTACACCTTC
many | TRBD1 | TRBJ1-6 | TRBV6-1 | CASSEASGQTKHSPLHF | TGTGCCAGCAGTGAAGCCTCGGGACAGACAAAACATTCACCCCTCCACTTT
few | NA | TRBJ1-1 | TRBV6-5 | CASSYSLRDTEAFF | TGTGCCAGCAGTTACTCTCTTAGGGACACTGAAGCTTTCTTT
many | NA | TRBJ1-5 | TRBV20-1 | CSAGQKNQPQHF | TGCAGTGCTGGACAGAAGAATCAGCCCCAGCATTTT
NA | NA | TRBJ2-7 | TRBV7-9 | CASRSTTGLEEQYF | TGTGCCAGCAGGTCAACAACAGGGTTAGAAGAGCAGTACTTC
many | NA | TRBJ2-1 | TRBV28 | CASSSTGTQVNEQFF | TGTGCCAGCAGTTCAACCGGGACCCAGGTCAATGAGCAGTTCTTC
few | NA | TRBJ1-1 | TRBV20-1 | CSATFDRSLEAFF | TGCAGTGCCACGTTCGACAGGAGTCTTGAAGCTTTCTTT
NA | NA | TRBJ2-2 | TRBV7-2 | CASSQDRRNTGELFF | TGTGCCAGCAGCCAGGACAGACGGAACACCGGGGAGCTGTTTTTT
NA | NA | TRBJ1-3 | TRBV7-4 | CASSFPLEWFGLDNTIYF | TGTGCCAGCAGCTTCCCCCTTGAGTGGTTCGGGCTCGACAACACCATATATTTT
NA | TRBD1 | TRBJ1-5 | TRBV6-2/TRBV6-3 | CASTWTGVPQGNQPQHF | TGTGCCAGCACCTGGACAGGTGTGCCACAGGGGAATCAGCCCCAGCATTTT
many | NA | TRBJ2-3 | TRBV29-1 | CSAQTLGAVSDTQYF | TGCAGCGCCCAGACCCTCGGCGCGGTCTCAGATACGCAGTATTTT
few | NA | TRBJ1-2 | TRBV12-3/TRBV12-4 | CASSVTVGFGYTF | TGTGCCAGCAGTGTGACAGTAGGATTTGGCTACACCTTC
NA | NA | TRBJ1-1 | TRBV11-2 | CASSTRPNLGNTEAFF | TGTGCCAGCAGCACCCGTCCGAATCTGGGGAACACTGAAGCTTTCTTT
many | TRBD2 | TRBJ2-3 | TRBV6-5 | CASSYSPGGAKGTQYF | TGTGCCAGCAGTTACTCTCCCGGGGGGGCTAAGGGGACGCAGTATTTT
many | NA | TRBJ1-3 | TRBV5-1 | CASSPYDVNSGNTIYF | TGCGCCAGCAGCCCCTACGACGTAAACTCTGGAAACACCATATATTTT
few | TRBD1 | TRBJ2-3 | TRBV12-3/TRBV12-4 | CASSLDRGPGDTQYF | TGTGCCAGCAGTTTGGACAGGGGGCCAGGAGATACGCAGTATTTT
NA | TRBD1 | TRBJ1-1 | TRBV2 | CASRVGQVANTEAFF | TGTGCCAGCAGAGTTGGACAGGTTGCGAACACTGAAGCTTTCTTT
NA | NA | TRBJ2-1 | TRBV11-1 | CASSLDQGLSNEQFF | TGTGCCAGCAGCTTAGACCAGGGATTGAGCAATGAGCAGTTCTTC
NA | NA | TRBJ1-4 | TRBV20-1 | CSARGGGLQLFF | TGCAGTGCTAGAGGAGGGGGGCTACAACTGTTTTTT
many | NA | TRBJ2-3 | TRBV7-2 | CASSLVAGPGNTQYF | TGTGCCAGCAGCTTAGTGGCAGGACCGGGCAATACGCAGTATTTT
many | NA | TRBJ2-3 | TRBV7-8 | CASSLRPSPDTQYF | TGTGCCAGCAGCTTACGGCCTAGCCCAGATACGCAGTATTTT
many | TRBD1 | TRBJ1-1 | TRBV27 | CASSLYPTGGSGQVNTEAFF | TGTGCCAGCAGTTTATACCCGACCGGGGGGTCGGGACAGGTGAACACTGAAGCTTTCTTT
NA | NA | TRBJ2-5 | TRBV10-3 | CAARSLETQYF | TGTGCCGCCAGGTCATTGGAGACCCAGTACTTC
few | NA | TRBJ2-1 | TRBV18 | CASSPSSRYEQFF | TGTGCCAGCTCACCATCGAGTAGGTATGAGCAGTTCTTC
NA | NA | TRBJ2-6 | TRBV9 | CASSVDGGRPGANVLTF | TGTGCCAGCAGCGTAGACGGCGGACGTCCTGGGGCCAACGTCCTGACTTTC
NA | NA | TRBJ1-5 | TRBV7-2 | CASSSRGGDQPQHF | TGTGCCAGCAGCTCCCGAGGCGGGGACCAGCCCCAGCATTTT
many | TRBD1 | TRBJ1-5 | TRBV4-2 | CASSRGTENQPQHF | TGTGCCAGCAGTCGGGGGACAGAGAATCAGCCCCAGCATTTT
NA | NA | TRBJ2-1 | TRBV7-8 | CASTPLRTSNEQFF | TGTGCCAGCACCCCACTAAGGACTTCCAATGAGCAGTTCTTC
many | NA | TRBJ1-1 | TRBV12-3/TRBV12-4 | CASRSAATEAFF | TGTGCCAGCCGCTCCGCGGCCACTGAAGCTTTCTTT
NA | NA | TRBJ2-1 | TRBV12-3/TRBV12-4 | CASTRWDEQFF | TGTGCCAGCACTCGATGGGATGAGCAGTTCTTC
NA | NA | TRBJ1-1 | TRBV4-3 | CASSQDKVAAYTEAFF | TGCGCCAGCAGCCAAGATAAAGTGGCAGCCTACACTGAAGCTTTCTTT
many | TRBD1 | TRBJ1-5 | TRBV9 | CASSVATGDNQPQHF | TGTGCCAGCAGCGTAGCGACAGGGGACAATCAGCCCCAGCATTTT
few | NA | TRBJ2-7 | TRBV2 | CASSQWEPGAGEQYF | TGTGCCAGCAGTCAGTGGGAGCCCGGTGCTGGCGAGCAGTACTTC
many | NA | TRBJ2-1 | TRBV6-2/TRBV6-3 | CASSYRESSYNEQFF | TGTGCCAGCAGTTACAGGGAGAGCTCCTACAATGAGCAGTTCTTC
NA | NA | TRBJ1-1 | TRBV3-1 | CASSLRPQGTEAFF | TGTGCCAGCAGCCTCAGACCCCAGGGCACTGAAGCTTTCTTT
many | NA | TRBJ1-3 | TRBV4-3 | CASSQGQAENTIYF | TGCGCCAGCAGCCAAGGACAGGCTGAAAACACCATATATTTT
many | NA | TRBJ1-1 | TRBV29-1 | CSVGSGTEAFF | TGCAGCGTTGGTTCGGGCACTGAAGCTTTCTTT
NA | NA | TRBJ1-1 | TRBV12-3/TRBV12-4 | CASTITGNRAFF | TGTGCCAGCACCATTACAGGGAATAGAGCTTTCTTT
NA | NA | TRBJ1-5 | TRBV12-3/TRBV12-4 | CASSFRGSGNQPQHF | TGTGCCAGCAGCTTTAGGGGTTCGGGCAATCAGCCCCAGCATTTT
few | NA | TRBJ1-4 | TRBV12-3/TRBV12-4 | CASSPPPSGGGKLFF | TGTGCCAGCAGCCCCCCCCCCTCGGGGGGAGGGAAACTGTTTTTT
NA | NA | TRBJ1-5 | TRBV12-3/TRBV12-4 | CASRLDLNQPQHF | TGTGCCAGCAGACTAGACCTCAACCAGCCCCAGCATTTT
many | NA | TRBJ1-5 | TRBV20-1 | CSANRVDNQPQHF | TGCAGTGCTAACAGGGTTGACAATCAGCCCCAGCATTTT
many | TRBD1 | TRBJ1-1 | TRBV3-1 | CASSQADRGNTEAFF | TGTGCCAGCAGCCAAGCCGACAGGGGGAACACTGAAGCTTTCTTT
few | NA | TRBJ1-2 | TRBV20-1 | CSANYGENRASYGYTF | TGCAGTGCTAACTACGGGGAGAACAGGGCGAGCTATGGCTACACCTTC
NA | TRBD1 | TRBJ1-4 | TRBV12-3/TRBV12-4 | CASSLTGVDEKLFF | TGTGCCAGCAGCTTGACAGGGGTCGACGAAAAACTGTTTTTT
NA | NA | TRBJ2-5 | TRBV5-6 | CASSHLGLRQETQYF | TGTGCCAGCAGCCACCTGGGACTGCGACAAGAGACCCAGTACTTC
few | NA | TRBJ2-5 | TRBV2 | CASSEIRQETQYF | TGTGCCAGCAGTGAAATACGGCAAGAGACCCAGTACTTC
many | NA | TRBJ1-1 | TRBV5-1 | CASSFRPGGGTEAFF | TGCGCCAGCAGCTTCCGCCCCGGAGGAGGCACTGAAGCTTTCTTT
NA | NA | TRBJ1-4 | TRBV6-1 | CASSDVGHKLFF | TGTGCCAGCAGTGATGTGGGACACAAACTGTTTTTT
NA | NA | TRBJ2-1 | TRBV18 | CASSGPSEEQFF | TGTGCCAGCTCGGGGCCATCGGAGGAGCAGTTCTTC
NA | NA | TRBJ2-6 | TRBV4-3 | CASSQEVPGGVSGANVLTF | TGCGCCAGCAGCCAAGAAGTCCCAGGAGGGGTCTCTGGGGCCAACGTCCTGACTTTC
many | TRBD1 | TRBJ1-1 | TRBV5-5 | CASSPYDRVTEAFF | TGTGCCAGCAGCCCATACGACAGGGTAACTGAAGCTTTCTTT